This entry describes one T cell receptor beta chain. In this sample, this clonotype turned up many times. What antigen it recognizes has not been identified. Within one base of it there is no much larger clone, and no base qualities were kept. Set within a cohort of healthcare workers in London, UK, this nested case-control study involved weekly PCR testing of nasopharyngeal swabs along with blood sampling. Healthcare workers were recruited between 23 and 31 March 2020, during the week of the UK lockdown, and were followed weekly for up to roughly 15 weeks. The germline V gene gives CDR1 as SNHLY and CDR2 as FYNNEI. V is clipped by 1 base and J by 8 bases, and the sequence between their germline boundaries is 5 bases long. The CDR3 runs 11 amino acids, cysteine and phenylalanine included. This entry keeps only the CDR3 DNA: 33 bases, framed from base 1. The sample comes from a study of early T cells in non-severe SARS-CoV-2 infection (dated by TCRdb to about 2021). General notes on the study: Bulk RNA from unsorted whole blood was used for TCR sequencing, so alpha and beta chains could not be paired. The research as a whole found: VDJdb matching was skewed toward anti-spike CD8 responses, so virus-specific expansions were likely underestimated and private and CD4 specificities were missed.

Libraries came from 5' RACE. Sequencing took place on a NextSeq 500. To correct for sequencing error and PCR bias, the TCR library protocol tagged individual cDNA molecules with unique molecular identifiers. Both TCR alpha and beta chains were sequenced, and tight co-correlation was observed between alpha and beta sequence abundances in each sample. The study's own analysis went as follows. V gene, J gene and CDR3 annotation of TCR sequences was performed with Decombinator V4. TCRs were defined as expanded if a significant change between any two time points was detected under a Poisson model with p below 0.0001. Abundances of TCRs were expressed as counts per million after normalisation to the total number of TCRs sequenced in each sample. MAIT TCRs were defined by TRAV1-2 paired with TRAJ12, TRAJ20 or TRAJ33, and iNKT TCRs by TRAV10 paired with TRAJ18. VDJdb, accessed 1 November 2021, was searched for CMV, EBV and SARS-CoV-2 annotated TCRs, excluding TCRs annotated for multiple antigens. TCRdb reprocessed the public reads (quality trimming at Q25 with fastp, clone calling with MiXCR) and kept in-frame beta chains. Every entry covers one CDR3 protein and lists the most common genes and DNA from its rows. These V and J calls are TCRdb output, not the study's own analysis. The sample has about 56,000 distinct CDR3 sequences on record, under 12% of them singletons. Clones ranked in the top ten supply 6.5% of the sample.

Sequencing was performed on whole blood. The chain links TRBV2 with TRBJ1-2; too little of a D gene remains to name it. The clonotype was recovered from an adult who was a healthcare worker with PCR-confirmed SARS-CoV-2 infection or an uninfected control (not recorded which). The base sequence is TGTGCCAGCAGTGAAGACTCGGGCTACACCTTC. This codes for CASSEDSGYTF.